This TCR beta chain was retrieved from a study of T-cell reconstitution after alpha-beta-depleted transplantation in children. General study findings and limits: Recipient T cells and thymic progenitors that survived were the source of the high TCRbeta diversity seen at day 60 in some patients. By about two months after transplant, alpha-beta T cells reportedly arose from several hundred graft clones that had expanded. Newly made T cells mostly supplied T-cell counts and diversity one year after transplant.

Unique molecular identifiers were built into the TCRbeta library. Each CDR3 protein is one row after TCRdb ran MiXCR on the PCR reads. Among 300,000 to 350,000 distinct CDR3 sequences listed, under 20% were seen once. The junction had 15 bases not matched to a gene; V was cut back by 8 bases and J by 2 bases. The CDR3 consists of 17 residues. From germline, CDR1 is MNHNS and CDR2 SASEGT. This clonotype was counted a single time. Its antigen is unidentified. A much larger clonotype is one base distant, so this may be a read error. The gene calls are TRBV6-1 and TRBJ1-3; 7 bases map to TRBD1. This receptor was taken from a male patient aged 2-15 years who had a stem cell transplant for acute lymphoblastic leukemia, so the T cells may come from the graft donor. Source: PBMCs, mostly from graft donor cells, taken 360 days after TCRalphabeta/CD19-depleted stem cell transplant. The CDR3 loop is CASRPGTGDRTGNTIYF. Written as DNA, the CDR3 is TGTGCCAGCCGCCCGGGTACAGGGGATCGAACTGGAAACACCATATATTTT.